The rows below give T cell receptor beta chains drawn from one sample of a study of cytomegalovirus exposure and HLA in healthy donors. Data came from immunoSEQ multiplex PCR; TCRdb stores just in-frame clones and leaves some out. The sample lists around 190,000 clones, 70% to 75% occurring once. The sequenced material came from PBMCs. These receptors came from a man younger than 40 in good health and CMV-seropositive. CDR3s include the opening cysteine and the closing phenylalanine or tryptophan. A D gene is named only where the DNA matches it firmly. For some rows the clone size is stated as once, few or many, or as a class when expanded; others skip it.

abundance	v_gene	j_gene	d_gene	CDR3nt	CDR3aa
once	TRBV4-3	TRBJ1-2	-	TGCGCCAGCAGCCAAGACCCAGACAGAAACTATGGCTACACCTTC	CASSQDPDRNYGYTF
-	TRBV28	TRBJ2-7	TRBD2	TGTGCCAGCAGTCCCTCCGAGGCGGGAGGTTCCTACGAGCAGTACTTC	CASSPSEAGGSYEQYF
few	TRBV7-9	TRBJ2-7	-	TGTTCCAGCAGCTTAGCCTCCCGGGAGCAGTACTTC	CSSSLASREQYF
few	TRBV7-2	TRBJ2-3	-	TGTGCCAGCCCCTGGGGGGAGAACACAGATACGCAGTATTTT	CASPWGENTDTQYF
-	TRBV4-3	TRBJ2-3	-	TGCGCCAGCAGCCAAGGGGGGGGGCGGGAGAATGCAGATACGCAGTATTTT	CASSQGGGRENADTQYF
-	TRBV27	TRBJ2-7	TRBD2	TGTGCCAGCAAGCCACCCGGGACTAAGCAGTACTTC	CASKPPGTKQYF
-	TRBV5-4	TRBJ2-3	-	TGTGCCAGCAGCATCTCCCCAGGGAGCACAGATACGCAGTATTTT	CASSISPGSTDTQYF
-	TRBV30	TRBJ2-7	-	TGTGCCTGGAGTCCAGCGTCCTACGAGCAGTACTTC	CAWSPASYEQYF
few	TRBV11-2	TRBJ2-7	-	TGTGCCAGCAGCCGCACAGGGTCCTACGAGCAGTACTTC	CASSRTGSYEQYF
-	TRBV5-1	TRBJ2-1	-	TGCGCCAGCGGGGGGGGGCAGCGGCCACATGAGCAGTTCTTC	CASGGGQRPHEQFF
-	TRBV27	TRBJ1-1	-	TGTGCCAGCAGTTTAAGTTGGGGAGAGGGGAACACTGAAGCTTTCTTT	CASSLSWGEGNTEAFF
-	TRBV28	TRBJ2-1	-	TGTGCCAGCAGTTTGGAGTTCAATGAGCAGTTCTTC	CASSLEFNEQFF
-	TRBV29-1	TRBJ2-1	TRBD2	TGCAGCGCGATTGAACGGTTGGGCCTCGACCCCTTTGGACTAGCGGGAGCCTACAATGAGCAGTTCTTC	CSAIERLGLDPFGLAGAYNEQFF
-	TRBV11-2	TRBJ2-5	-	TGTGCCAGCAGCGACGACACAGGGATCCAATACCAAGAGACCCAGTACTTC	CASSDDTGIQYQETQYF
-	TRBV5-8	TRBJ2-1	-	TGTGCCAGCAGCTTCTACGGGAGTGAGTACAATGAGCAGTTCTTC	CASSFYGSEYNEQFF
-	TRBV9	TRBJ2-2	-	TGTGCCAGCAGCGAACCCTCGGCGGGAACGAACACCGGGGAGCTGTTTTTT	CASSEPSAGTNTGELFF
-	TRBV18	TRBJ2-1	-	TGTGCCAGCTCACTTGCGGGGGCTGGTGAGCAGTTCTTC	CASSLAGAGEQFF